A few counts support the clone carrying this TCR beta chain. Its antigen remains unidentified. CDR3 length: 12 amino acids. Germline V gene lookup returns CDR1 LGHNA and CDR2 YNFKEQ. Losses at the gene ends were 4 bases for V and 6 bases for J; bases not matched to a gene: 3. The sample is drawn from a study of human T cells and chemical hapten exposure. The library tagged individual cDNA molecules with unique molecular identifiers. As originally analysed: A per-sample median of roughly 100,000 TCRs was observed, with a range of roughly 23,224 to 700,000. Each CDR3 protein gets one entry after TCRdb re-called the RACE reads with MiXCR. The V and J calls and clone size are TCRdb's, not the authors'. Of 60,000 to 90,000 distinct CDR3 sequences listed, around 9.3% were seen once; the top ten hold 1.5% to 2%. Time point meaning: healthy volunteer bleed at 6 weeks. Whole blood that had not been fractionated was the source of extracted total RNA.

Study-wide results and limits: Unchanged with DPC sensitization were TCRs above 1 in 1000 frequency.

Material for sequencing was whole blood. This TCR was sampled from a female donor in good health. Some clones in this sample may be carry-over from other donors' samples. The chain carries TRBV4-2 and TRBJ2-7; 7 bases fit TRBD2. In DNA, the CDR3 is TGTGCCAGCAGCCTCTGGGGGGGCGAGCAGTACTTC. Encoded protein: CASSLWGGEQYF.